This T cell receptor (beta chain) originates from a study of OX40 agonist ivuxolimab in advanced cancers. Study details: A history of anti-PD-1, anti-PD-L1 or anti-CTLA-4 therapy was acceptable, and approximately 40% had some.

Clones were read by immunoSEQ multiplex PCR, and TCRdb kept only the in-frame ones, dropping some. The sample shows 65,000 to 95,000 clones, over 75% of them seen only once. V shed 1 base and J shed 0 bases, with 12 bases lying between them. Germline loops: CDR1 MNHEY, CDR2 SMNVEV (reference sequence). The CDR3 has 16 residues. This TCR derives from an adult with an advanced solid tumor such as melanoma, head and neck, liver or kidney cancer. The chain recombines TRBV27 with TRBJ1-2, with D possibly being TRBD1 (6 bases). The sample consisted of CD4+ or CD8+ T cells sorted from blood, taken in a trial of the OX40 agonist ivuxolimab. The CDR3 coding sequence is TGTGCCAGCAGTTTATGGGGGGACACATCTAACTATGGCTACACCTTC. Translating gives CASSLWGDTSNYGYTF.